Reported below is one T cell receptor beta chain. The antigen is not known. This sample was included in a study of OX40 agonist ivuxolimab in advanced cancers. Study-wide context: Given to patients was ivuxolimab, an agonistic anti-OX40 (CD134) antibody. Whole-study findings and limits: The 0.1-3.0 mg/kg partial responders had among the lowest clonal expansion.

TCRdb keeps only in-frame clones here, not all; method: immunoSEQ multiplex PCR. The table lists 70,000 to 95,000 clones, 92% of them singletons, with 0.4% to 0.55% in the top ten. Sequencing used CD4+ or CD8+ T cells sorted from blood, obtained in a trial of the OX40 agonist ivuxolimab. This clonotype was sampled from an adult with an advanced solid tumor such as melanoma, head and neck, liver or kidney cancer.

The CDR3 loop is CASSPMTVSWTQYF. Written as DNA, the CDR3 is TGTGCCAGCAGCCCGATGACTGTCTCTTGGACCCAGTACTTC. V and J are TRBV9 and TRBJ2-5; D not resolved. CDR1 is SGDLS and CDR2 is YYNGEE in the germline V gene. The ends were cut back, 4 bases at V and 7 bases at J, with 17 bases in the middle. This CDR3 is built from 14 residues.